This entry lists 24 T cell receptor beta chains sequenced from one sample in a study of CD8 T cells in ankylosing spondylitis (dated by TCRdb to the late 2010s). Library preparation was by 5' RACE. The instrument was an Illumina HiSeq 2500. TCRdb handled the public reads itself, with Q25 trimming in fastp and clone calling in MiXCR, and kept productive beta chains. Identical CDR3 protein sequences are pooled into one entry, listed with their most common genes and DNA. Present in this sample are over 150,000 distinct CDR3 sequences, over 10% of which were seen just once. The ten top clones hold about 15% of the sample. Sequencing used blood, either unsorted or a sorted T cell fraction (not recorded which). These receptors originate from a male donor with ankylosing spondylitis or in good health (not recorded which).

This clonotype showed up many times. The V call is TRBV5-1, the J call TRBJ1-4; D call uncertain. Germline values: CDR1 SGHRS, CDR2 YFSETQ. CDR3 size: 14 residues. Trimming removed 4 bases at V and 0 bases at J, with 7 bases between. The CDR3 DNA is TGCGCCAGCAGCGGAGGTGCAACTAATGAAAAACTGTTTTTT. Protein sequence: CASSGGATNEKLFF. Complete variable domain (other parts from reference TRBV5-1 and TRBJ1-4): KAGVTQTPRYLIKTRGQQVTLSCSPISGHRSVSWYQQTPGQGLQFLFEYFSETQRNKGNFPGRFSGRQFSNSRSEMNVSTLELGDSALYLCASSGGATNEKLFFGSGTQLSVL.

The chain is built from TRBV11-3 and TRBJ2-1; D is ambiguous. The germline CDR1 and CDR2 sequences are SGHNT and YENEEA. V lost 5 bases and J lost 1, with 12 bases in between. This CDR3 is built from 15 residues. The CDR3 region has the DNA TGTGCCAGCAGCACCGATCGCACATCCTACAATGAGCAGTTCTTC. This codes for CASSTDRTSYNEQFF.

CDR3 coding DNA: TGTGCCAGCAGCGTCTCGGGGGCGGTCTACGAGCAGTACTTC. This sequence encodes CASSVSGAVYEQYF. This chain joins TRBV5-6 and TRBJ2-7; either TRBD1 or TRBD2 may fit D (6 bases each). Germline CDR1 SGHDT, CDR2 YYEEEE. The CDR3 sequence is 14 residues long. The V end lost 4 bases, the J end lost 3 bases, and 14 bases lay between the germline ends.

V is TRBV7-6 and J is TRBJ2-7, with D tentatively TRBD1 or TRBD2 (5 bases each). TRBJ2-5 matches the DNA end more closely, so the J call is doubtful. The CDR3 sequence is 12 residues long. Looked up from germline, CDR1 is SGHVS and CDR2 is FNYEAQ. The CDR3 region is CASSPGGWTQYF. The CDR3 nucleotides are TGTGCCAGCAGCCCTGGGGGTTGGACCCAGTACTTC.

This chain joins TRBV9 and TRBJ2-1; 7 bases are shared with TRBD2. This CDR3 is 12 amino acids long. From germline, CDR1 is SGDLS and CDR2 YYNGEE. V was clipped by 5 bases and J by 11 bases; unmatched bases: 7. CDR3 sequence: CASRSSSGQQFF. CDR3 DNA sequence: TGTGCCAGCAGGAGTTCTAGCGGACAGCAGTTCTTC.

This clonotype was detected a few times. The gene calls are TRBV4-1 and TRBJ2-3, with 11 positions matching TRBD2. Per germline, CDR1 MGHRA and CDR2 YSYEKL. The CDR3 extends over 18 amino acids. V was clipped by 1 base and J by 5 bases; unmatched bases: 11. CDR3 loop: CASSQVRGTSGGGDTQYF. CDR3 sequence (DNA): TGCGCCAGCAGCCAAGTTCGAGGAACTAGCGGGGGAGGAGATACGCAGTATTTT.

The V call is TRBV15, the J call TRBJ2-7, with TRBD2 identical over 8 bases. Unmatched junction bases numbered 9, after V lost 0 bases and J lost 2 bases. This CDR3 region has 17 residues. In germline, CDR1 is LNHNV, CDR2 YYDKDF (reference sequence). The CDR3 region is CATSRDPPERETYEQYF. The CDR3 nucleotides are TGTGCCACCAGCAGAGATCCCCCTGAGCGGGAGACCTACGAGCAGTACTTC.

The gene calls are TRBV27 and TRBJ2-7; D perhaps matches TRBD1 (5 bases). V was cut by 3 bases and J by 5 bases, with 14 bases left in between. Germline V gene data show CDR1 as MNHEY and CDR2 as SMNVEV (reference sequence). CDR3 size: 14 residues. The CDR3 spells CASSFDSPLNEQYF. CDR3 nucleotide sequence: TGTGCCAGCAGTTTTGACAGCCCATTGAACGAGCAGTACTTC.

A few counts support this clonotype. The CDR3 coding sequence is TGTGCCAGCAGGGACAGCCTGAGCGTTGAGCAGTTCTTC. Its protein is CASRDSLSVEQFF. The chain employs TRBV2 and TRBJ2-1; perhaps TRBD1 as D (6 bases). Germline V gene sequence: CDR1 SNHLY, CDR2 FYNNEI. The CDR3 spans 13 residues. Trimming stripped 6 bases from V and 9 bases from J, with 15 bases between. Using reference TRBV2 and TRBJ2-1 for the parts outside the CDR3, the full variable domain is EPEVTQTPSHQVTQMGQEVILRCVPISNHLYFYWYRQILGQKVEFLVSFYNNEISEKSEIFDDQFSVERPDGSNFTLKIRSTKLEDSAMYFCASRDSLSVEQFFGPGTRLTVL.

This clonotype has at least ten counts. V and J are TRBV27 and TRBJ2-7; TRBD1 is a possible D gene (7 bases). Germline values: CDR1 MNHEY, CDR2 SMNVEV (reference sequence). Trimming took off 0 bases at V and 0 bases at J, with 12 bases between the two ends. This CDR3 is 16 amino acids long. The CDR3 sequence is CASSLSRQGLSYEQYF. Here the CDR3 DNA reads TGTGCCAGCAGTTTATCGAGACAGGGACTCTCCTACGAGCAGTACTTC.

Only a few counts were recorded for this clonotype. CDR3 bases: TGTGCCAGCAGCTTTTTGGTCGGGGGGAGTGAGCAGTTCTTC. It codes for CASSFLVGGSEQFF. The V and J genes are TRBV7-2 and TRBJ2-1; 7 positions match TRBD2. Germline V gives CDR1 SGHTA, CDR2 FQGNSA. This CDR3 has 14 residues. Germline trimming cut 3 bases from V and 9 bases from J; bases unmatched to any gene: 8.

The chain joins TRBV29-1 to TRBJ2-5, with 8 bases aligning to TRBD1. The V gene end was trimmed by 4 bases and the J gene end by 4 bases; junction bases not matched to a gene: 14. Germline V gene sequence: CDR1 SQVTM, CDR2 ANQGSEA. This CDR3 has 16 amino acids. CDR3 loop: CSVGAQGPQGGETQYF. As DNA, the CDR3 is TGCAGCGTTGGGGCCCAGGGACCACAGGGGGGAGAGACCCAGTACTTC.

This clonotype occurred a few times. V is TRBV29-1 and J is TRBJ2-1; D gene ambiguous. In germline, CDR1 is SQVTM, CDR2 ANQGSEA. Between the trimmed V and J ends, which lost 1 base and 4 bases, there was a span of 11 bases. The CDR3 spans 14 residues. The CDR3 DNA reads as TGCAGCGTTGAAGGGCGGAGAATTTACAATGAGCAGTTCTTC. This codes for CSVEGRRIYNEQFF.

This clonotype was observed a handful of times. V and J are TRBV5-1 and TRBJ1-1; TRBD1 aligns across 8 bases. With 2 bases clipped from V and 4 bases from J, the junction kept 4 bases outside the gene matches. CDR1 SGHRS and CDR2 YFSETQ come from the germline V gene. The CDR3 is 14 amino acids. CDR3 sequence: CASSLQGVSTEAFF. The CDR3 region has the DNA TGCGCCAGCAGCTTACAGGGGGTTTCCACTGAAGCTTTCTTT.

V usage is TRBV20-1 and J usage is TRBJ2-7; a possible D gene is TRBD2 (5 bases). Germline assignment: CDR1 DFQATT and CDR2 SNEGSKA (reference sequence). CDR3 length equals 15 residues. V lost 0 bases to trimming and J lost 2 bases, with 14 bases between them. The CDR3 here is CSARDPRGLAYEQYF. Here the CDR3 DNA reads TGCAGTGCTAGAGACCCCCGAGGGTTGGCCTACGAGCAGTACTTC.

The sample holds a few counts of this clonotype. This chain links TRBV30 with TRBJ2-7, with no clear D. Germline-derived CDR1 and CDR2 are GTSNPN and SVGIG (reference sequence). Trimming pared 2 bases from V and 0 bases from J, leaving 8 bases between. The CDR3 has 13 amino acids. CDR3 sequence: CAWSKGNSYEQYF. CDR3 coding DNA: TGTGCCTGGAGTAAGGGAAACTCCTACGAGCAGTACTTC.

A few counts support this clonotype. This chain uses TRBV9 with TRBJ2-3; 7 bases fit TRBD2. V gave up 3 bases and J gave up 0 bases; unmatched junction bases: 4. The germline V gene encodes CDR1 SGDLS and CDR2 YYNGEE. There are 15 residues in the CDR3. The CDR3 bases are TGTGCCAGCAGCGGGTCGGGGGGAAGCACAGATACGCAGTATTTT. Translating gives CASSGSGGSTDTQYF.

The V gene is TRBV7-9, the J gene TRBJ2-3; weak D call: TRBD2 (5 bases). The CDR3 contains 14 residues. Germline assignment: CDR1 SEHNR and CDR2 FQNEAQ (reference sequence). Deletions cut 5 bases from V and 3 bases from J, with 12 bases between. CDR3 nucleotides: TGTGCCAGCAGCCCCCCGGACTTGACAGATACGCAGTATTTT. It translates to CASSPPDLTDTQYF. Complete variable domain (other parts from reference TRBV7-9 and TRBJ2-3): DTGVSQNPRHKITKRGQNVTFRCDPISEHNRLYWYRQTLGQGPEFLTYFQNEAQLEKSRLLSDRFSAERPKGSFSTLEIQRTEQGDSAMYLCASSPPDLTDTQYFGPGTRLTVL.

V and J are TRBV12-3 or TRBV12-4 and TRBJ1-1, with D perhaps TRBD1 (5 bases). V was shortened by 1 base and J by 3 bases, with 9 bases between the two germline ends. The CDR3 consists of 14 residues. CDR3 DNA sequence: TGTGCCAGCAGTTTAGGGGGGAGGGACACTGAAGCTTTCTTT. It yields the protein CASSLGGRDTEAFF.

This clonotype showed up just a few times. The chain carries TRBV7-9 and TRBJ1-1; unclear D gene. The CDR3 sequence is 10 residues long. V gave up 8 bases and J gave up 8 bases, with 9 bases separating them. Germline loops: CDR1 SEHNR, CDR2 FQNEAQ (reference sequence). The CDR3 nucleotides are TGTGCCAGCGCTACTACGGAAGCTTTCTTT. Its protein is CASATTEAFF. Supplemented by reference TRBV7-9 and TRBJ1-1, the full variable domain reads DTGVSQNPRHKITKRGQNVTFRCDPISEHNRLYWYRQTLGQGPEFLTYFQNEAQLEKSRLLSDRFSAERPKGSFSTLEIQRTEQGDSAMYLCASATTEAFFGQGTRLTVV.

This clonotype was detected many times. CDR3 nucleotides: TGCGCCAGCAGCGCTCCGGAACAAGGAAGCTCCTACGAGCAGTACTTC. Encoded protein: CASSAPEQGSSYEQYF. J is TRBJ2-7 and V is TRBV5-1; D not resolved. In germline, CDR1 is SGHRS, CDR2 YFSETQ. The CDR3 runs to 16 residues. Trimming removed 4 bases at V and 0 bases at J, with 17 bases between.

The chain couples TRBV9 to TRBJ2-2; no clear D gene. Trimming removed 6 bases at V and 4 bases at J, with 13 bases between. The germline V gene encodes CDR1 SGDLS and CDR2 YYNGEE. This CDR3 contains 14 residues. CDR3 bases: TGTGCCAGCACCCTATCTTGGGGCACCGGGGAGCTGTTTTTT. This gives the protein CASTLSWGTGELFF.

The CDR3: CASKLTDSYEQYF. Written as DNA, the CDR3 is TGTGCCAGCAAGTTGACAGACTCCTACGAGCAGTACTTC. This chain joins TRBV11-2 and TRBJ2-7; tentatively, D is TRBD1 (5 bases). Looked up from germline, CDR1 is SGHAT and CDR2 is FQNNGV. The CDR3 is made up of 13 amino acids. Trimming took 7 bases from V and 0 from J, leaving 10 bases between them.

J is TRBJ2-3 and V is TRBV20-1; 13 positions agree with TRBD2. Germline V gene lookup returns CDR1 DFQATT and CDR2 SNEGSKA (reference sequence). CDR3 length equals 17 residues. V was clipped by 5 bases and J by 2 bases; unmatched bases: 10. Here the CDR3 reads CSAPTSGGAWDTDTQYF. The CDR3 bases are TGCAGTGCTCCTACTAGCGGGGGGGCCTGGGACACAGATACGCAGTATTTT.